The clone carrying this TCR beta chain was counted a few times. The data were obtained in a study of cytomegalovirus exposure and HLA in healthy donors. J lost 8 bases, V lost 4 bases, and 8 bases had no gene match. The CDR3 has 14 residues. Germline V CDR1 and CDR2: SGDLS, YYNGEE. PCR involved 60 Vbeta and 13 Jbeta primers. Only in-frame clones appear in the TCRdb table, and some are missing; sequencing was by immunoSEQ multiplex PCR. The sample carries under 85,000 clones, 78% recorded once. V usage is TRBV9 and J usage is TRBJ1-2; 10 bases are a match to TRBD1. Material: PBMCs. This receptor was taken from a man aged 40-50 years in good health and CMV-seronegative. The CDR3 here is CASSFRTGGQGYTF. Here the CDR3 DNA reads TGTGCCAGCAGCTTCCGGACAGGGGGGCAAGGCTACACCTTC.